This is a list of T cell receptor beta chains from one sample in a study of shared clonotypes between healthy human individuals. Assay used: immunoSEQ multiplex PCR; TCRdb lists only in-frame clones, some missing. The sample has millions of clones, over 85% seen once. Input material: naive CD8+ T cells sorted from blood. The receptors were sampled from a young man in good health. Both conserved end residues are part of each CDR3. The D gene is left open where the match is weak. Size is omitted from some rows. Given values are once, few, many or a class for expanded clones.

V	size	D	J	DNA	CDR3
TRBV11-2	NA	TRBD2	TRBJ2-1	TGTGCCAGCAGCTTTCTCCTTGGAGCAGCGGGAGGGCGGAATGAGCAGTTCTTC	CASSFLLGAAGGRNEQFF
TRBV6-5	NA	TRBD2	TRBJ2-2	TGTGCCAGCAGTTACAGGGAGGGGCCGACCGGGGAGCTGTTTTTT	CASSYREGPTGELFF
TRBV4-1	NA	NA	TRBJ1-4	TGCGCCAGCAGCCAAGCCGGCGGGCTGTTTTTT	CASSQAGGLFF
TRBV19	NA	NA	TRBJ2-7	TGTGCCAGTAGTATAACGGCAGGGGATCAGAACGAGCAGTACTTC	CASSITAGDQNEQYF
TRBV2	NA	TRBD2	TRBJ2-3	TGTGCCCTCGGGGGGGGCACAGATACGCAGTATTTT	CALGGGTDTQYF
TRBV9	NA	NA	TRBJ2-5	TGTGCCAGCAGCGTAGAGGGGGGGCCCCAGTACTTC	CASSVEGGPQYF
TRBV6-5	NA	NA	TRBJ1-2	TGTGCCAGCAGTTCCACAGGGATAGGGTATGGCTACACCTTC	CASSSTGIGYGYTF
TRBV9	NA	NA	TRBJ2-1	TGTGCCAGCAGCGGCGGGATCTACAATGAGCAGTTCTTC	CASSGGIYNEQFF
TRBV6-1	once	NA	TRBJ2-1	TGTGCCAGCAGTGAAGCGGTGACAGCTTACAATGAGCAGTTCTTC	CASSEAVTAYNEQFF
TRBV6-6	NA	TRBD2	TRBJ2-7	TGTGCCAGCAGTTACCTCCGGCTAGCGGTTGATTACGAGCAGTACTTC	CASSYLRLAVDYEQYF
TRBV28	once	NA	TRBJ2-7	TGTGCCAGCAGTACCTCGGGAAACCGTTACGAGCAGTACTTC	CASSTSGNRYEQYF
TRBV29-1	NA	TRBD2	TRBJ2-1	TGCAGCGTCTCGGGACTAGACTTATACAATGAGCAGTTCTTC	CSVSGLDLYNEQFF
TRBV28	NA	NA	TRBJ2-4	TGTGCCAGCAGTGAAAGGGGCCTAACGAACATTCAGTACTTC	CASSERGLTNIQYF
TRBV14	NA	NA	TRBJ2-5	TGTGCCAGCAGCCAAGTCCGGGACTTCCAAGAGACCCAGTACTTC	CASSQVRDFQETQYF
TRBV14	NA	TRBD2	TRBJ2-2	TGTGCCAGCAGCCAACCTCTCGGCTGGGAGGGTTTCACCGGGGAGCTGTTTTTT	CASSQPLGWEGFTGELFF
TRBV28	NA	NA	TRBJ2-1	TGTGCCAGCAGCTCCGGGACACTCTCCTACAATGAGCAGTTCTTC	CASSSGTLSYNEQFF
TRBV2	NA	NA	TRBJ1-1	TGTGCCAGCAGTGTTAGCCGGGAGCGGGGGGACACTGAAGCTTTCTTT	CASSVSRERGDTEAFF
TRBV27	NA	NA	TRBJ2-1	TGTGCCAGCAGTGGCGGCATTCTTGGCGATGAGCAGTTCTTC	CASSGGILGDEQFF
TRBV5-6	NA	NA	TRBJ1-2	TGTGCCAGCAGCCGGGACCACTATGGCTACACCTTC	CASSRDHYGYTF
TRBV6-1	NA	NA	TRBJ1-5	TGTGCCAGCAGTCCATACCAGGGCGGCAATCAGCCCCAGCATTTT	CASSPYQGGNQPQHF
TRBV7-9	NA	NA	TRBJ2-7	TGTGCCAGCAGCTTACAGGGGACCGACGAGCAGTACTTC	CASSLQGTDEQYF
TRBV7-2	NA	TRBD2	TRBJ2-1	TGTGCCAGCAGCTTTCAGGGAGGGACTAGCCTCTATGAGCAGTTCTTC	CASSFQGGTSLYEQFF
TRBV10-3	NA	NA	TRBJ2-5	TGTGCCATCAGTGGCCTAGGTGGGTTCCAAGAGACCCAGTACTTC	CAISGLGGFQETQYF
TRBV6-5	NA	NA	TRBJ1-2	TGTGCCAGCAGTTACTCGTTGGACAGCTTTTTCTATGGCTACACCTTC	CASSYSLDSFFYGYTF
TRBV6-5	NA	TRBD1	TRBJ2-7	TGTGCCAGCTCGACAGGGGTCGGCTACGAGCAGTACTTC	CASSTGVGYEQYF
TRBV7-7	NA	NA	TRBJ2-5	TGTGCTAGCAGAGGACCCTGGCAGAGAGAGACCCAGTACTTC	CASRGPWQRETQYF
TRBV7-8	once	TRBD1	TRBJ1-4	TGTGCCAGCAGTCTTCGGACAGGAAATAATGAAAAACTGTTTTTT	CASSLRTGNNEKLFF
TRBV7-9	NA	NA	TRBJ2-7	TGTGCCAGCAGCTTCCTGGGGTCAACCTACGAGCAGTACTTC	CASSFLGSTYEQYF
TRBV6-6	NA	NA	TRBJ2-7	TGTGCCAGCAGTTGGGACTTATATTCCTACGAGCAGTACTTC	CASSWDLYSYEQYF
TRBV7-6	NA	TRBD1	TRBJ1-5	TGTGCCAGCAGCTTAAGACAGGGCGGACAGCCCCAGCATTTT	CASSLRQGGQPQHF
TRBV10-3	NA	NA	TRBJ2-7	TGTGCCATCAGTGAATCAGGCAGCTACGAGCAGTACTTC	CAISESGSYEQYF
TRBV5-6	NA	NA	TRBJ2-5	TGTGCCAGCAGCTTGCTCGAGACCCAGTACTTC	CASSLLETQYF
TRBV2	NA	NA	TRBJ2-2	TGTGCCAGCAGTGACTGGGGAACCGGGGAGCTGTTTTTT	CASSDWGTGELFF
TRBV28	NA	NA	TRBJ1-5	TGTGCCAGCAGTTTACCCTACGGACAGAGCGATAGCAATCAGCCCCAGCATTTT	CASSLPYGQSDSNQPQHF
TRBV11-2	once	NA	TRBJ2-2	TGTGCCAGCAGCTCCCATGAGGAGCTGTTTTTT	CASSSHEELFF
TRBV18	NA	NA	TRBJ2-5	TGTGCCAGCTCTCCCGACTGGGGAGAGACCCAGTACTTC	CASSPDWGETQYF
TRBV19	NA	NA	TRBJ1-1	TGTGCCAGTAGTATTGGCGGGGGCTACACTGAAGCTTTCTTT	CASSIGGGYTEAFF